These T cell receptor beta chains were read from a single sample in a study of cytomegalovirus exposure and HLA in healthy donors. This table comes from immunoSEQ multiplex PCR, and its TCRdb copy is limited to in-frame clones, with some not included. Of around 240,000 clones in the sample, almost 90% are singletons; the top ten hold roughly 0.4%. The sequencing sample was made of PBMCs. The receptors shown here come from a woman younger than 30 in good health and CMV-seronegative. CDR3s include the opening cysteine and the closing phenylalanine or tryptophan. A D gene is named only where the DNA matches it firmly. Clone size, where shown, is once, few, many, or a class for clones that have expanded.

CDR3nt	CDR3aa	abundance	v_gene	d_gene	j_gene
TGTGCCAGCAGCCCAGGGACGGGACAACTACGGGAGCAGTACTTC	CASSPGTGQLREQYF	.	TRBV7-6	.	TRBJ2-7
TGTGCCAGCACCTCTCCCGGGACAGGGGACTATGGCTACACCTTC	CASTSPGTGDYGYTF	.	TRBV28	TRBD1	TRBJ1-2
TGTGCCAGCAGCTTATTCCCGGACACCGGGGAGCTGTTTTTT	CASSLFPDTGELFF	.	TRBV7-7	.	TRBJ2-2
TGCGCCAGCAGACTCTTAGCGCACACCCAAGAGACCCAGTACTTC	CASRLLAHTQETQYF	.	TRBV5-1	.	TRBJ2-5
TGTGCCAGCAGCCTCCCGGGATATAACTATGGCTACACCTTC	CASSLPGYNYGYTF	.	TRBV7-8	.	TRBJ1-2
TGTGCCAGCGTCTCCGGCGGGGCCCATAGCTACGAGCAGTACTTC	CASVSGGAHSYEQYF	few	TRBV27	.	TRBJ2-7
TGCGCCAGCAGCTTTTCAGGCGGGACTGAAGCTTTCTTT	CASSFSGGTEAFF	once	TRBV5-1	.	TRBJ1-1
TGTGCCAGCCCCCTTAGCGGGGGCCCCACAGATACGCAGTATTTT	CASPLSGGPTDTQYF	once	TRBV2	TRBD2	TRBJ2-3
TGTGCCAGCAGTTCCGGGTCCTTAGGAGGTAGTGAAGCTTTCTTT	CASSSGSLGGSEAFF	.	TRBV6-5	.	TRBJ1-1
TGTGCCAGCAGTAAGAGCGGCCCCGGGGGCTACACCTTC	CASSKSGPGGYTF	.	TRBV25-1	.	TRBJ1-2
TGCGCCAGCAGACTCCTGACAGAGCCTAAAATCAAGAACACTGAAGCTTTCTTT	CASRLLTEPKIKNTEAFF	.	TRBV23-1	.	TRBJ1-1
TGCGCCAGCAGCTTGGCACAGCCTAGCAATCAGCCCCAGCATTTT	CASSLAQPSNQPQHF	once	TRBV5-1	.	TRBJ1-5
TGCGCCAGCAGCCAGCGCGCCGAGTCGCGGGGGGGGGCCGGGGAGCTGTTTTTT	CASSQRAESRGGAGELFF	few	TRBV4-3	TRBD2	TRBJ2-2
TGTGCCAGCAGCTGGGACTTTAATGAAAAACTGTTTTTT	CASSWDFNEKLFF	few	TRBV25-1	.	TRBJ1-4
TGCGCCAGCAGCCATCCCGGGACAGGGAATGAGCAGTTCTTC	CASSHPGTGNEQFF	.	TRBV4-1	TRBD1	TRBJ2-1
TGTGCCAGCAGTTTCGGTGTGGCTAGCGGGGGCCTAATCTCTGGGGCCAACGTCCTGACTTTC	CASSFGVASGGLISGANVLTF	.	TRBV27	TRBD2	TRBJ2-6
TGCGCCAGCAGCCAAGCAACTTGGGGGACAGAGAACACCGGGGAGCTGTTTTTT	CASSQATWGTENTGELFF	.	TRBV4-3	TRBD1	TRBJ2-2
TGTGCCAGCAGTTTACGGACAGGGGAAGCTTTCTTT	CASSLRTGEAFF	.	TRBV28	TRBD1	TRBJ1-1
TGTGCCATCAGTGAGTCTTCCAGGGGTAATCAGCCCCAGCATTTT	CAISESSRGNQPQHF	.	TRBV10-3	.	TRBJ1-5
TGTGCCAGCAGTGACGACAGGGGGAGGAACACCGGGGAGCTGTTTTTT	CASSDDRGRNTGELFF	.	TRBV2	TRBD1	TRBJ2-2
TGTGCCAGCAGTCCAGGCCGGCGGGTTGAGACCCAGTACTTC	CASSPGRRVETQYF	.	TRBV6-6	.	TRBJ2-5
TGTGCCAGCAGCGGGACAGCGGCCTATGGCTACACCTTC	CASSGTAAYGYTF	.	TRBV28	TRBD1	TRBJ1-2
TGTGCCAGCAGTTACGCCCAGGGCGGCGAGAACACTGAAGCTTTCTTT	CASSYAQGGENTEAFF	.	TRBV6-5	.	TRBJ1-1
TGCGCCAGCAGCTGGGCGACGCAAGAGACCCAGTACTTC	CASSWATQETQYF	once	TRBV5-1	.	TRBJ2-5
TGTGCCAGCAGTTTTCCCCTGGCGGCTCAATTATCCCATGGTGAAAAACTGTTTTTT	CASSFPLAAQLSHGEKLFF	.	TRBV2	.	TRBJ1-4
TGTGCCAGCAGAAGAACAGGGACCGGCACCGGGGAGCTGTTTTTT	CASRRTGTGTGELFF	.	TRBV28	.	TRBJ2-2
TGTGCCAGCAGTCCGCAATGGACAGGTGGATTTCCGGACGTTAACCAGTATGGCTACACCTTC	CASSPQWTGGFPDVNQYGYTF	.	TRBV28	TRBD1	TRBJ1-2
TGCAGCGCTCCCCGGACAGGTTACTACAATGAGCAGTTCTTC	CSAPRTGYYNEQFF	.	TRBV29-1	TRBD1	TRBJ2-1
TGTGCCAGCAGTCCCTTGGGTAGCGGGGGGTATAGCACAGATACGCAGTATTTT	CASSPLGSGGYSTDTQYF	.	TRBV27	TRBD2	TRBJ2-3
TGTGCCAGCAGTTTTTCGTCTCCAGGGGGCTACGAGCAGTACTTC	CASSFSSPGGYEQYF	.	TRBV28	TRBD1	TRBJ2-7
TGTGCCTGGATCGAGGACAGAATGAACACTGAAGCTTTCTTT	CAWIEDRMNTEAFF	.	TRBV30	.	TRBJ1-1
TGTGCCAGCATAGGGGTGGGGCAGGGACTCCAAGAGACCCAGTACTTC	CASIGVGQGLQETQYF	.	TRBV2	.	TRBJ2-5
TGTGCCAGCAGCTTCCGGGGCACCGGGGAGCTGTTTTTT	CASSFRGTGELFF	.	TRBV11-2	.	TRBJ2-2
TGTGCCAGCAGTTATGGACAGGGTGGCACTGAAGCTTTCTTT	CASSYGQGGTEAFF	.	TRBV6-5	TRBD1	TRBJ1-1
TGCGCCAGCAGCCTTAGCGGGGGGAACACCGGGGAGCTGTTTTTT	CASSLSGGNTGELFF	once	TRBV5-1	TRBD2	TRBJ2-2